This TCR beta chain was recorded in a study of CD8+ T cells in alopecia areata. Study-wide points: Only a single nonresponder existed, so baseline CD8+ expansion links stay unclear.

Sequencing templates came from extracted RNA that was reverse transcribed into cDNA. Data came from immunoSEQ multiplex PCR; TCRdb stores just in-frame clones and leaves some out. The sample holds some 170,000 clones, roughly 50% seen once. Treatment meaning: oral pan-JAK inhibitor, 5-10 mg twice daily. The CDR3 length is 15 residues. V was trimmed by 1 base and J by 2 bases, leaving 13 bases between them. Germline V lookup: CDR1 SGDLS, CDR2 YYNGEE. Note on this clone: Its antigen remains unknown.

This chain joins TRBV9 and TRBJ2-7, with D perhaps TRBD1 (5 bases). This material consisted of CD4+ T cells sorted from blood, taken between weeks 55 and 65, from a patient treated with tofacitinib. The TCR originated in a human donor with alopecia areata. The CDR3 sequence is CASSVQGGSAYEQYF. The CDR3 DNA sequence: TGTGCCAGCAGCGTACAGGGTGGTTCGGCCTACGAGCAGTACTTC.